This TCR beta chain was observed in a study of OX40 agonist ivuxolimab in advanced cancers. Across the study: Those treated in dose escalation had hepatocellular carcinoma, melanoma, renal cell cancer or head and neck cancer.

The repertoire was sequenced with immunoSEQ multiplex PCR; TCRdb's copy has only in-frame clones and lacks some. The table has around 80,000 clones, 87% seen once. Trimming left V 7 bases short and J 2 bases short, with 12 bases between. This CDR3 contains 14 residues. Per the germline V gene, CDR1 is SNHLY and CDR2 is FYNNEI. General study results and limits: Specificity for antigen went undetermined in the expanded peripheral T cells.

Peripheral blood came from all dose cohorts at three timepoints. This clone was counted only a few times. The target antigen is unknown. The source of this sequence is an adult with an advanced solid tumor such as melanoma, head and neck, liver or kidney cancer. Specimen: CD4+ or CD8+ T cells sorted from blood, collected in a trial of the OX40 agonist ivuxolimab. This chain uses TRBV2 with TRBJ1-5, with D maybe TRBD1 (6 bases). The CDR3 DNA sequence: TGTGCCAGCACCATTCCAGGGGGCAATCAGCCCCAGCATTTT. Its translation is CASTIPGGNQPQHF.